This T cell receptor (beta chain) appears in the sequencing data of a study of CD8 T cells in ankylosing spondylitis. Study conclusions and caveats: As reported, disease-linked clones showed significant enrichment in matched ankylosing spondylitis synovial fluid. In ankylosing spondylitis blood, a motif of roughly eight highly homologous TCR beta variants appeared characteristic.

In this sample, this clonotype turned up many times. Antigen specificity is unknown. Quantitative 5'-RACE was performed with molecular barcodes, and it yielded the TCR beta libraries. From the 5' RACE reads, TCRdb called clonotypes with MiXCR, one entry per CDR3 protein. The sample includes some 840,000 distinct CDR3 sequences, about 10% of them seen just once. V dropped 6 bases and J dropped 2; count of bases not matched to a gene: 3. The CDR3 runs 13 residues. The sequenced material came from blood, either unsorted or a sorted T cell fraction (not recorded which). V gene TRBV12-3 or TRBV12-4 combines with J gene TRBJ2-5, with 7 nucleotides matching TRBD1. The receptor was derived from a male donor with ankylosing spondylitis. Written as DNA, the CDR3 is TGTGCCAGCAGGTGGGACAGACAAGAGACCCAGTACTTC. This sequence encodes CASRWDRQETQYF.